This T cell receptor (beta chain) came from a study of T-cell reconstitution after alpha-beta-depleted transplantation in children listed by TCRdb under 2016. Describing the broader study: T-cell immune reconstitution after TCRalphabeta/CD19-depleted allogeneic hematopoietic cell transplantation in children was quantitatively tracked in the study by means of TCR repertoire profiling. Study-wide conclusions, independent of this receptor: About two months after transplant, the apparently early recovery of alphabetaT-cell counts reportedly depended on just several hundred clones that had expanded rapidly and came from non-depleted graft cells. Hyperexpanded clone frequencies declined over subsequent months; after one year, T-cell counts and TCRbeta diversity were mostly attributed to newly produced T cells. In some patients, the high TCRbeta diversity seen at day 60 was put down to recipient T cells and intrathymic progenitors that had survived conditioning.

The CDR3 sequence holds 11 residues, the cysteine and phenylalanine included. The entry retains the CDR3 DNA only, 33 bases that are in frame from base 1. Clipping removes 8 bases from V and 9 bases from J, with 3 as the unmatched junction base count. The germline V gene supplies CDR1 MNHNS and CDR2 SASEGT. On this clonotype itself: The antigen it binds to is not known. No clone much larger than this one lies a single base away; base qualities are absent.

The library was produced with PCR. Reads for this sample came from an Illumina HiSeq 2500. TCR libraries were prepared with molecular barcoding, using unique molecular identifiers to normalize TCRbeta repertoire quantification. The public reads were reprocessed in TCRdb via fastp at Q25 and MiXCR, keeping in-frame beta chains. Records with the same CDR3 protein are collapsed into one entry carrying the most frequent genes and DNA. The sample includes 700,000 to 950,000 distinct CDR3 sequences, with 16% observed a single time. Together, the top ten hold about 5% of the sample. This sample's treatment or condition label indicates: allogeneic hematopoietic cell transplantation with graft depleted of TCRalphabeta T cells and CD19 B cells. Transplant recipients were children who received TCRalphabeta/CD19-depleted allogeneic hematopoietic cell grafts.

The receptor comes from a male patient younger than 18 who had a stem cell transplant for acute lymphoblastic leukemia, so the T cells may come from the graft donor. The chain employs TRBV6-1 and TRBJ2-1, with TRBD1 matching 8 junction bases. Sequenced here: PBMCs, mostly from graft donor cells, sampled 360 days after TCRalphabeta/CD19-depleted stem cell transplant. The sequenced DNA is TGTGCCAGCGGACAGGGAGGTGAGCAGTTCTTC. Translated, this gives CASGQGGEQFF.